These T cell receptor beta chains were read from a single sample in a study of identical twins. TCRdb processed the 5' RACE reads anew with MiXCR; each CDR3 protein has one entry. This sample yields approximately 260,000 distinct CDR3 sequences, of which about an eighth are seen a single time; around 9% belongs to the top ten. Sequenced input: memory (CD45RO+) T cells sorted from blood. These receptors all stem from a woman between 18 and 30 years old in good health. Each CDR3 is given with its conserved first and last residue. Fields, in order: D gene, clone size, V gene, J gene, CDR3 protein, CDR3 DNA. A D gene is named only where the DNA matches it firmly. Size values are once, few and many counts, or a class for expanded clones, and some rows have none.

D: TRBD2; size: -; V: TRBV9; J: TRBJ2-1; CDR3: CASSSPGLLFF; DNA: TGTGCCAGCAGCTCCCCGGGACTACTGTTCTTC
D: -; size: few; V: TRBV5-1; J: TRBJ2-6; CDR3: CASSIPALSGANVLTF; DNA: TGCGCCAGCAGTATACCGGCGCTCTCGGGGGCCAACGTCCTGACTTTC
D: TRBD2; size: -; V: TRBV5-1; J: TRBJ2-1; CDR3: CASSLAGDDYNEQFF; DNA: TGCGCCAGCAGCTTAGCGGGAGATGATTACAATGAGCAGTTCTTC
D: TRBD1; size: -; V: TRBV5-1; J: TRBJ2-2; CDR3: CASSRLTGDLAGELFF; DNA: TGCGCCAGCAGCCGTTTGACAGGGGACTTGGCCGGGGAGCTGTTTTTT
D: -; size: many; V: TRBV19; J: TRBJ1-2; CDR3: CAPKRVNRGYTF; DNA: TGTGCCCCGAAGCGAGTGAACAGGGGCTACACCTTC
D: -; size: few; V: TRBV12-3/TRBV12-4; J: TRBJ2-7; CDR3: CASSFGISYEQYF; DNA: TGTGCCAGCAGTTTCGGGATTAGCTACGAGCAGTACTTC
D: -; size: -; V: TRBV2; J: TRBJ2-7; CDR3: CASSEGSRVVVSEQYF; DNA: TGTGCCAGCAGTGAAGGGAGTCGGGTGGTGGTATCGGAGCAGTACTTC
D: -; size: many; V: TRBV12-3/TRBV12-4; J: TRBJ2-7; CDR3: CASSPASYEQYF; DNA: TGTGCCAGCAGTCCGGCGAGTTACGAGCAGTACTTC
D: TRBD2; size: -; V: TRBV7-2; J: TRBJ2-6; CDR3: CASSSPGGRSGANVLTF; DNA: TGTGCCAGCAGTAGTCCGGGAGGCCGCTCTGGGGCCAACGTCCTGACTTTC
D: -; size: few; V: TRBV9; J: TRBJ1-6; CDR3: CASSVVIDSPLHF; DNA: TGTGCCAGCAGCGTAGTGATCGATTCACCCCTCCACTTT
D: -; size: few; V: TRBV10-3; J: TRBJ2-5; CDR3: CAISESQETQYF; DNA: TGTGCCATCAGTGAGTCACAAGAGACCCAGTACTTC
D: TRBD2; size: -; V: TRBV5-1; J: TRBJ2-3; CDR3: CASSPRGGTDTQYF; DNA: TGCGCCAGCAGCCCGCGGGGGGGCACAGATACGCAGTATTTT
D: -; size: few; V: TRBV6-1; J: TRBJ2-4; CDR3: CASSWSIKTGNIQYF; DNA: TGTGCCAGCAGCTGGAGCATCAAGACGGGGAACATTCAGTACTTC
D: -; size: -; V: TRBV28; J: TRBJ2-6; CDR3: CASQLGVSGANVLTF; DNA: TGTGCCAGCCAGCTGGGGGTCTCTGGGGCCAACGTCCTGACTTTC